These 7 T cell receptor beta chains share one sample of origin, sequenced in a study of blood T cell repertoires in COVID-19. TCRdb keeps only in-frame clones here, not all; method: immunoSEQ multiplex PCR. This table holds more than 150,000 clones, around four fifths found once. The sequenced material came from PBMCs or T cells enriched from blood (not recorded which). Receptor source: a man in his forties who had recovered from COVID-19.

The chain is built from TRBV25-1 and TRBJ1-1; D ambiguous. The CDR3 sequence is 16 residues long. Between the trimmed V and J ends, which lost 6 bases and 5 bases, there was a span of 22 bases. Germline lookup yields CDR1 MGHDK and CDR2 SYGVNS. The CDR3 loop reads CASSPIPRARETEAFF. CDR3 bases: TGTGCCAGCAGCCCAATCCCCCGGGCTCGGGAGACTGAAGCTTTCTTT.

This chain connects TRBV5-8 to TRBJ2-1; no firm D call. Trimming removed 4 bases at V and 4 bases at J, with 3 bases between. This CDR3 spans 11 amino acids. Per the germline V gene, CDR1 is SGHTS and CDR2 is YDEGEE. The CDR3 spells CASSPYNEQFF. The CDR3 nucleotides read TGTGCCAGCAGCCCGTACAATGAGCAGTTCTTC. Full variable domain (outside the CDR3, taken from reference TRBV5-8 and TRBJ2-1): EAGVTQSPTHLIKTRGQQATLRCSPISGHTSVYWYQQALGLGLQFLLWYDEGEERNRGNFPPRFSGRQFPNYSSELNVNALELEDSALYLCASSPYNEQFFGPGTRLTVL.

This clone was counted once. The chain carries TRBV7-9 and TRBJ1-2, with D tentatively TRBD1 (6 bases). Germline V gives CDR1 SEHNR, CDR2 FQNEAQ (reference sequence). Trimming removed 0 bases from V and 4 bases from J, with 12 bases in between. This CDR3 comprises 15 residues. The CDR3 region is CASSLASGGAYGYTF. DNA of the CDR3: TGTGCCAGCAGCTTAGCCTCCGGGGGGGCCTATGGCTACACCTTC.

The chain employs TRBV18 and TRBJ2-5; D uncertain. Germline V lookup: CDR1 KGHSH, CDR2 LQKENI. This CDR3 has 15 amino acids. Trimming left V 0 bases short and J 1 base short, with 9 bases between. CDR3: CASSPPVVGQETQYF. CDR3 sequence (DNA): TGTGCCAGCTCACCACCGGTGGTCGGCCAAGAGACCCAGTACTTC.

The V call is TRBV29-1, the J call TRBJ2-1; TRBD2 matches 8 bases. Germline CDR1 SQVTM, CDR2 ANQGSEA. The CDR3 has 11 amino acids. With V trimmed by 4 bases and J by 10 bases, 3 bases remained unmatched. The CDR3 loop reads CSVATSGEQFF. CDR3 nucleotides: TGCAGCGTTGCTACTAGCGGCGAGCAGTTCTTC.

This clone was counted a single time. CDR3: CASSRPQGAGTNTEAFF. The CDR3 region has the DNA TGTGCCAGCAGTCGCCCACAGGGGGCTGGAACGAACACTGAAGCTTTCTTT. V gene TRBV11-2 combines with J gene TRBJ1-1, with 9 bases that match TRBD1. The CDR3 sequence is 17 residues long. The V segment lost 6 bases and the J segment 1 base; nucleotides outside the gene matches: 12. Germline CDR1 reads SGHAT; CDR2 reads FQNNGV. Together with reference TRBV11-2 and TRBJ1-1, the CDR3 gives the full variable domain: EAGVAQSPRYKIIEKRQSVAFWCNPISGHATLYWYQQILGQGPKLLIQFQNNGVVDDSQLPKDRFSAERLKGVDSTLKIQPAKLEDSAVYLCASSRPQGAGTNTEAFFGQGTRLTVV.

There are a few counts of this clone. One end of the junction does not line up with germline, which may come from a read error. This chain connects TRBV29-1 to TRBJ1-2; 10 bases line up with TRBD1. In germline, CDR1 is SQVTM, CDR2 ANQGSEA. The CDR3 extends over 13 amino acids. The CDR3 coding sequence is TGCAGCGTTCAAGACAGGGGGCTATATGGCTACACCTTC. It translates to CSVQDRGLYGYTF.